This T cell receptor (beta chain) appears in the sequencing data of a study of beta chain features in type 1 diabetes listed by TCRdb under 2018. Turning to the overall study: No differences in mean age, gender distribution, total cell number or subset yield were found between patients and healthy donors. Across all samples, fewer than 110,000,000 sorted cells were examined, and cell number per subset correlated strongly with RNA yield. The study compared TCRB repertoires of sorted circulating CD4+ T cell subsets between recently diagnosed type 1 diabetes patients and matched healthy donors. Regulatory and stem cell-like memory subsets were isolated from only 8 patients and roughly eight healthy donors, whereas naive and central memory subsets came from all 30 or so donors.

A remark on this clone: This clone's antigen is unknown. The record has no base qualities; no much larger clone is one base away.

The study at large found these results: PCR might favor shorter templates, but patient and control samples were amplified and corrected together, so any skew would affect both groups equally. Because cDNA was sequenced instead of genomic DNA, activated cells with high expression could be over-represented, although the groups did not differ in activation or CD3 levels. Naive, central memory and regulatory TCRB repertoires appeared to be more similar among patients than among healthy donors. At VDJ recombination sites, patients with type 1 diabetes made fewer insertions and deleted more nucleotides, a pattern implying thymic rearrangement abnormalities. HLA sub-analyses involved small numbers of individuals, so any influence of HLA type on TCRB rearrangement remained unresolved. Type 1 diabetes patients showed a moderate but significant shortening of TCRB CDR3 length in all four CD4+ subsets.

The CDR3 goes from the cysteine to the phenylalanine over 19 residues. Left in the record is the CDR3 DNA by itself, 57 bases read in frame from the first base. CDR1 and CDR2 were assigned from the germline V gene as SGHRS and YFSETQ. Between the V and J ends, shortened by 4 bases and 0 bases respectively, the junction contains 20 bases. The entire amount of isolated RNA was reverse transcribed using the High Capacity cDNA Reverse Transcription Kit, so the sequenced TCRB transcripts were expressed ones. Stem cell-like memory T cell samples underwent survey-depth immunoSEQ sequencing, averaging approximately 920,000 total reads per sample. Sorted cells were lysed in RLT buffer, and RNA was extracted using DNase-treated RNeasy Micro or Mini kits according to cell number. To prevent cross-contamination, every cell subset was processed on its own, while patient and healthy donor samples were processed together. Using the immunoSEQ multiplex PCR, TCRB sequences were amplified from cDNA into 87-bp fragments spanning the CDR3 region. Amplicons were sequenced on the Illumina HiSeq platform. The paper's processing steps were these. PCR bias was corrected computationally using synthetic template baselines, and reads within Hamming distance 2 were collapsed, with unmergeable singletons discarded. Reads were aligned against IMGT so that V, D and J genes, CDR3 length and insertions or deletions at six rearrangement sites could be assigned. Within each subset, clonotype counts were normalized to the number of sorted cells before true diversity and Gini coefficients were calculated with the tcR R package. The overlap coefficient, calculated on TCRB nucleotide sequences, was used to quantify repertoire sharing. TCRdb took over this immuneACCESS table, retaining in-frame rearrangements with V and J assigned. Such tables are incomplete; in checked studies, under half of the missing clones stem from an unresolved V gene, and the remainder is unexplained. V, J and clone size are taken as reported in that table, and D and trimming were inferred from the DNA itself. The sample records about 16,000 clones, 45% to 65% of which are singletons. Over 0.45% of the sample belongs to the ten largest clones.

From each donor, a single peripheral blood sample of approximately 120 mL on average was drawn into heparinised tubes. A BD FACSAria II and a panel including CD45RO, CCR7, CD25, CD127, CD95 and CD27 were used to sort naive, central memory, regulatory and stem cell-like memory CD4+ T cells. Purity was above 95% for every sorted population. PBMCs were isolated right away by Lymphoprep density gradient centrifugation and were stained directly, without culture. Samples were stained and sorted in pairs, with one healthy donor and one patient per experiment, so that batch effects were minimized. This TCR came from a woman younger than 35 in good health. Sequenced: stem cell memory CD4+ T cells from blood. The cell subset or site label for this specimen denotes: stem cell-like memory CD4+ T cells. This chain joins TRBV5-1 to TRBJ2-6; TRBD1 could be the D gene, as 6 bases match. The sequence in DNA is TGCGCCAGCAGCCTAGGACAGCCTCTGGATCTCTCTGGGGCCAACGTCCTGACTTTC. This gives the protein CASSLGQPLDLSGANVLTF.